This TCR beta chain was identified during a study of control samples from healthy donors and cancer patients. Libraries were prepared by immunoSEQ multiplex PCR; TCRdb keeps only in-frame clonotypes and omits some of them. Of approximately 100,000 clones in the sample, roughly 92% were seen once. Sequenced input: blood. This receptor was identified in a human donor in good health. The donor label of this sample is uncertain.

The CDR3 region is CATSEAGPGVNEKLFF. In nucleotides, the CDR3 is TGTGCCACCAGTGAGGCGGGACCCGGAGTAAATGAAAAACTGTTTTTT. The chain combines TRBV24-1 with TRBJ1-4; D is possibly TRBD1 (5 bases). The CDR3 is 16 amino acids. V lost 4 bases to trimming and J lost 5 bases, with 16 bases between them. Germline values: CDR1 KGHDR, CDR2 SFDVKD.